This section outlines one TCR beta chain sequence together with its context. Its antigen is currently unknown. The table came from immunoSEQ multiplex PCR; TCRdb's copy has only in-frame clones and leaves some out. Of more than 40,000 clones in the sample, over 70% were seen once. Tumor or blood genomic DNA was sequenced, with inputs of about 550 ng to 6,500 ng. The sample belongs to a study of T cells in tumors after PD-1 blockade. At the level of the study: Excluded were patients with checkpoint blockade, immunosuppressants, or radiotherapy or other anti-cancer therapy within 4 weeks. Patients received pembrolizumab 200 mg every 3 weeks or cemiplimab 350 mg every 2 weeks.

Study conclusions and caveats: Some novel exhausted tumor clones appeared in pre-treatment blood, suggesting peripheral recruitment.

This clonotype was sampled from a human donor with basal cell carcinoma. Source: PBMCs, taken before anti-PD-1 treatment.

The CDR3 loop reads CASSQWGRGEAFF. As DNA, the CDR3 is TGTGCCAGCAGCCAATGGGGCCGAGGTGAAGCTTTCTTT. The chain couples TRBV3-1 (or the pseudogene TRBV3-2) to TRBJ1-1; possibly TRBD1 for D (5 bases). The ends were cut back, 2 bases at V and 7 bases at J, with 11 bases in the middle. The germline V gene has CDR1 LGHDT and CDR2 YNNKEL (reference sequence). This CDR3 region has 13 residues.